A few counts support the clone carrying this T cell receptor (beta chain). No antigen is known for it. The source of the sample is a study of T cell repertoires in cytomegalovirus infection. Background on the study: The authors used CMV epitopes that were HLA-C-restricted (recently identified) and HLA-B-restricted (well studied). Public TCR beta signature analysis indicated the presence of both CMV infection and matching HLA type.

Broader study findings: Of the TCR beta families, the public ones yielded a cumulative frequency that identified carriers of CMV plus the relevant HLA. HLA-C-restricted CMV clonotypes gave the most frequent clonotype in two of eight donors.

TCRdb re-analysed the reads in MiXCR, keeping a single row per CDR3 protein. Of approximately 280,000 distinct CDR3 sequences in the sample, less than 25% were seen once. CDR1 and CDR2 from the germline V gene are SEHNR and FQNEAQ (reference sequence). The CDR3 is 15 amino acids. Trimming left V 5 bases short and J 0 bases short, with 14 bases between. Sequenced here: cultured PBMCs, sampled from culture after CMV antigen stimulation. V usage is TRBV7-9 and J usage is TRBJ2-7; D not certain. This receptor was obtained from a human donor in good health (CMV status not recorded). Some clones in this sample may be carry-over from other donors' samples. The CDR3 sequence is CASSPPVGFSYEQYF. The CDR3 DNA reads TGTGCCAGCAGCCCCCCGGTGGGCTTCTCCTACGAGCAGTACTTC.